This entry features one T cell receptor (beta chain) sequence. Method: immunoSEQ multiplex PCR; TCRdb's copy keeps in-frame clones and lacks some. The sample has tens of thousands of clones, 65% to 85% seen once. The data stem from a study of blood T cell repertoires in COVID-19. CDR1 and CDR2 (germline): SGHAT, FQNNGV. This CDR3 contains 16 residues. V lost 6 bases to trimming and J lost 2 bases; unmatched junction nucleotides: 6. This receptor was obtained from a man older than 75 with active or convalescent COVID-19. Sequencing input: peripheral blood. This sequence joins TRBV11-2 and TRBJ2-5; the match to TRBD2 covers 13 bases. Here the CDR3 reads CASSRGLAGPQETQYF. The CDR3 DNA reads as TGTGCCAGCAGTAGGGGACTAGCGGGGCCTCAAGAGACCCAGTACTTC.